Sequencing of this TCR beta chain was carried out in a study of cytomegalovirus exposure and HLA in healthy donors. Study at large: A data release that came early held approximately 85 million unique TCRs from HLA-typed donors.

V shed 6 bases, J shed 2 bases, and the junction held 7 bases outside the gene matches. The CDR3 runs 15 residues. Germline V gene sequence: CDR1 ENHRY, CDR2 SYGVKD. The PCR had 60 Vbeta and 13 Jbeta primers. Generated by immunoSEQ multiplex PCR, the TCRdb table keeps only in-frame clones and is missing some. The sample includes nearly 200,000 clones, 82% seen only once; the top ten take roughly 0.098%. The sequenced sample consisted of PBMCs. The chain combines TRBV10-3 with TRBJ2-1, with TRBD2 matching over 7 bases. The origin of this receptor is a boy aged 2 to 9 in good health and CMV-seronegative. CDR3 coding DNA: TGTGCCATCAGGGGCGGGGGTGGGACCTACAATGAGCAGTTCTTC. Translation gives CAIRGGGGTYNEQFF.